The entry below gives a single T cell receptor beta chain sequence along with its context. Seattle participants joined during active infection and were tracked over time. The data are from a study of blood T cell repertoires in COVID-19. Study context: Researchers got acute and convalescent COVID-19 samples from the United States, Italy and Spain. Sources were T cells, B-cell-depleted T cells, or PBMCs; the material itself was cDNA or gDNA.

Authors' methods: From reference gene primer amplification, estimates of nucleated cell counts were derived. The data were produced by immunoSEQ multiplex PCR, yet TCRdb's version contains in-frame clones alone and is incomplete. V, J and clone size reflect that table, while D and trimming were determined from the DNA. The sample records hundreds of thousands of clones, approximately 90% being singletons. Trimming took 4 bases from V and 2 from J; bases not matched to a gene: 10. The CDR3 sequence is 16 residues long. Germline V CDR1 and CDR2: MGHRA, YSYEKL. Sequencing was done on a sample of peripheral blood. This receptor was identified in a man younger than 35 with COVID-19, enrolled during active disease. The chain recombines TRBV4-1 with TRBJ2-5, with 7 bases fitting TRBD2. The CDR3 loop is CASSPLRSGGQETQYF. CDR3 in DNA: TGCGCCAGCAGCCCCCTTCGGTCGGGGGGACAAGAGACCCAGTACTTC.